This TCR beta chain stems from a study of cytomegalovirus exposure and HLA in healthy donors. Study context: As an earlier analysis found, 150 million to 200 million T cells yielded over 95 million unique TCR beta sequences. Study-wide results and caveats: TRBV6-2, TRBV6-3 and other indistinguishable V segments were excluded. CMV antigen specificity was confirmed in vitro for a few CMV-associated chains.

With 60 Vbeta and 13 Jbeta primers, the PCR was carried out. Assay: immunoSEQ multiplex PCR; the TCRdb copy retains only in-frame clones and omits some. The profile shows 110,000 to 150,000 clones, about three quarters of them singletons. A word on this clone: Antigen: not known.

At sampling all donors were nominally healthy, likely with unrecorded immune exposures. The CDR3 has 18 amino acids. With 7 bases clipped from V and 0 bases from J, the junction kept 13 bases outside the gene matches. Germline V gene sequence: CDR1 MDHEN, CDR2 SYDVKM. The clonotype originates from a young woman in good health and CMV-seronegative. The sequencing input was PBMCs. The rearrangement joins TRBV28 to TRBJ2-3, with 10 bases lining up with TRBD2. The CDR3 coding sequence is TGTGCCAGCACCCAATGGGCTAGCGGGAGCCCAAGCACAGATACGCAGTATTTT. Translating gives CASTQWASGSPSTDTQYF.